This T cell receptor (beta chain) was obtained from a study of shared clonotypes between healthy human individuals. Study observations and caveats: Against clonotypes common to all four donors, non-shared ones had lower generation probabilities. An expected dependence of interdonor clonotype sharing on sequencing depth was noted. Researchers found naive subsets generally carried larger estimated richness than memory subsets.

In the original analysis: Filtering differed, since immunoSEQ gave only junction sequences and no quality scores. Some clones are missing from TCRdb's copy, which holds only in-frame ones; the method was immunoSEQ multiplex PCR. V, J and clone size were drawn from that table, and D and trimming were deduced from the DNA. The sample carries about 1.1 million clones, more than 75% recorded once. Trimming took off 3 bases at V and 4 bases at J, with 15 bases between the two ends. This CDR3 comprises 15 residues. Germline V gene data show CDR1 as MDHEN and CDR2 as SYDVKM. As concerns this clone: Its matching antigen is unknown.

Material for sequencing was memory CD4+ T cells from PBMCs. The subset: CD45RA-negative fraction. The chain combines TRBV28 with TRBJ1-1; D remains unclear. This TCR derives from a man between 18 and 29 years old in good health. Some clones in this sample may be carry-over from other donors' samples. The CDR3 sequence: CASSFFSARVTEAFF. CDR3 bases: TGTGCCAGCAGTTTTTTTTCGGCAAGGGTCACTGAAGCTTTCTTT.